Below, one T cell receptor beta chain is given with its context. Its antigen remains undetermined. The read finishes 3 residues shy of the CDR3 end, and the germline J gene is used to complete it. The CDR3 runs 14 amino acids, cysteine and phenylalanine included. Only the CDR3 bases that were read are kept: 33 of them, in frame from base 1. CDR1 and CDR2 are drawn from the germline V gene: MNHNS, SASEGT. Clipping removes 1 base from V and 9 bases from J, with 3 as the unmatched junction base count. Every participant had a single incident cervical HPV16 infection, and prevalent HPV16 infections were excluded. Cervical HPV DNA was detected with MY09/MY11 PCR, and genotyping was done with dot-blot hybridization. Fifteen mL of heparinized blood were centrifuged, and the buffy coat was aliquoted, frozen at -30°C, then stored at -80°C. QIAGEN kits were used to extract genomic DNA from the buffy coat specimens.

This specimen comes from a study of T cells in women clearing cervical HPV infection (dated by TCRdb to about 2018). With regard to the full study: Cases were 25 women with histologically confirmed HPV16-related CIN3 or worse, including a couple of invasive cancers. Controls were more than 20 women whose single incident HPV16 infection cleared within 12 months without precancer or cancer developing. Blood from cases was drawn at the visit where the lesion was first identified, while blood from controls was drawn once the infection was no longer detected. Among cases, blood sampling occurred a median of 149 days after lesion detection, with an interquartile range of about 90 to 200 days. Since HLA typing was available for only a few women, HLA type could not be ruled out as a confounder. This exploratory proof-of-principle case-control study, nested within the Guanacaste HPV Natural History Study in Costa Rica, compared TCR repertoires among women with different cervical HPV16 outcomes. Cases and controls were matched on age within five years and on year of sample collection. Cases had a median age of roughly 36 years and controls had a median age of around 40, with no significant differences in baseline characteristics. In the parent cohort, some 10,000 women aged 18 or older were enrolled in Guanacaste, Costa Rica, during about 1993 to 1994 and were followed for seven years. Quality controls consisted of five blinded duplicates per group, for a total of around 60 samples made up of about 50 participants and about ten replicates.

The immunoSEQ assay used multiplex PCR to amplify TCR beta CDR3 regions from an average of approximately 1,200 ng of genomic DNA per sample. Primer bias was corrected in the assay by using a complete synthetic TCR repertoire to establish an amplification baseline. Amplicons were sequenced on the Illumina platform. The original methods were these. Sequences were error-corrected by clustering with frequency ratios and a modified nearest-neighbor algorithm and were then analyzed in the immunoSEQ Analyzer with IMGT gene definitions. At each rarefaction depth, TCR richness and evenness were averaged over 20 rarefaction repeats, and samples with fewer sequences than the depth were excluded. Relative abundances of V, D and J genes were compared between groups using Wilcoxon rank sum tests, with FDR correction applied. For the blinded duplicates, the intraclass correlation was approximately 96% for TCR richness and averaged 76.4% across about 70 gene segments. TCRdb holds this immuneACCESS table with in-frame rearrangements only. Some clones are missing; in checked studies, unresolved V genes explain under half, and the rest has no known cause. The V and J calls and clone size come from that table; D and trimming were worked out from the DNA. The table for this sample records tens of thousands of clones. The top ten constitute 6.6% of the sample.

Paper-wide results and their limitations: Because of the cross-sectional design, the study could not determine whether the associations came before infection or resulted from infection, and neither effector/memory subsets nor HPV-specific T cells were isolated. Because T-cell numbers per sample were unknown, differences in richness could reflect varying T-cell content rather than repertoire biology. Cases had lower TRBV6-7 relative abundance than controls (approximately 0.11% versus 0.16%; Bonferroni P = 0.0008). Across sequencing depths, CIN3+ cases showed significantly higher TCR repertoire richness than controls, but evenness did not differ between the groups. Random forest classifiers that combined richness and V gene abundances separated cases from controls with an estimated AUC of less than 0.85.

The source is a woman between 18 and 70 years old with a cervical HPV16 infection that either progressed to CIN3+ or cleared (not recorded which). Here the chain combines TRBV6-1 and TRBJ2-1; TRBD1 agrees with 10 junctional bases. Sequencing was carried out using blood buffy coat. CDR3 protein: CASSEEGTGVEQFF. The sequenced part of the CDR3 DNA is TGTGCCAGCAGTGAAGAGGGGACAGGGGTTGAG.